The 18 T cell receptor beta chains reported below all come from one sample, sequenced in a study of T-cell memory formation after mild COVID-19. TCRdb independently ran MiXCR on the 5' RACE reads; one entry per CDR3 protein. Of 350,000 to 450,000 distinct CDR3 sequences in the sample, 20% to 30% were seen once. The material sequenced was PBMCs or a T cell subset sorted from them (not recorded which). The receptor set was obtained from an adult woman who had mild COVID-19 (a few samples of this study predate the infection). Cell type and time point are not known.

The genes are TRBV5-1 and TRBJ1-1; D not certain. The CDR3 extends over 14 amino acids. The ends were cut back, 1 base at V and 1 base at J, with 8 bases in the middle. The V gene's germline CDR1 is SGHRS and CDR2 YFSETQ. The DNA for the CDR3 is TGCGCCAGCAGCTTGCGGGTGGGGAACACTGAAGCTTTCTTT. Amino acids: CASSLRVGNTEAFF.

The chain recombines TRBV25-1 with TRBJ2-3; TRBD2 matches 10 bases. Trimming at V came to 1 base and at J to 5 bases, leaving 9 bases not matched to a gene. This CDR3 has 17 amino acids. The germline V gene encodes CDR1 MGHDK and CDR2 SYGVNS. The DNA of the CDR3 is TGTGCCAGCAGTGAATCGGCCCTAGCGGGAGAGGGAGATACGCAGTATTTT. Amino acids: CASSESALAGEGDTQYF. Based on the CDR3 plus reference TRBV25-1 and TRBJ2-3, the full variable domain is EADIYQTPRYLVIGTGKKITLECSQTMGHDKMYWYQQDPGMELHLIHYSYGVNSTEKGDLSSESTVSRIRTEHFPLTLESARPSHTSQYLCASSESALAGEGDTQYFGPGTRLTVL.

This clonotype was seen more than once but under ten times. The V call is TRBV4-3, the J call TRBJ2-5; D not certain. The CDR3 contains 15 residues. The ends were cut back, 1 base at V and 1 base at J, with 10 bases in the middle. Germline values: CDR1 LGHNA, CDR2 YSLEER. CDR3 in amino acids: CASSQALTSQETQYF. The DNA for the CDR3 is TGCGCCAGCAGCCAAGCTCTGACAAGCCAAGAGACCCAGTACTTC.

This clonotype was detected only a few times. V and J are TRBV20-1 and TRBJ1-5; D is possibly TRBD1 (6 bases). This CDR3 is built from 15 residues. Trimming pared 0 bases from V and 5 bases from J, leaving 14 bases between. Germline values: CDR1 DFQATT, CDR2 SNEGSKA (reference sequence). CDR3 protein: CSARDQGRPDQPQHF. The CDR3 coding sequence is TGCAGTGCTAGAGATCAGGGGAGACCCGATCAGCCCCAGCATTTT.

The chain is built from TRBV11-2 and TRBJ2-5; TRBD2 matches 10 bases. Germline V lookup: CDR1 SGHAT, CDR2 FQNNGV. The ends lost 6 bases at V and 1 base at J; junction bases unmatched: 5. This CDR3 contains 15 residues. The CDR3 loop reads CASRASGGSQETQYF. The CDR3 nucleotides read TGTGCCAGCAGGGCTAGCGGGGGTTCCCAAGAGACCCAGTACTTC. The full variable domain, rest sourced from reference TRBV11-2 and TRBJ2-5, is EAGVAQSPRYKIIEKRQSVAFWCNPISGHATLYWYQQILGQGPKLLIQFQNNGVVDDSQLPKDRFSAERLKGVDSTLKIQPAKLEDSAVYLCASRASGGSQETQYFGPGTRLLVL.

This clonotype was counted between two and nine times. V and J are TRBV29-1 and TRBJ1-1; weak D call: TRBD1 (6 bases). Germline values: CDR1 SQVTM, CDR2 ANQGSEA. V was pared by 1 base and J by 0 bases, with 6 bases between. This CDR3 spans 13 amino acids. The DNA for the CDR3 is TGCAGCGTTGAAGCAGGGGTGAACACTGAAGCTTTCTTT. This gives the protein CSVEAGVNTEAFF.

There are a few counts of this clonotype. The rearrangement joins TRBV4-1 to TRBJ1-4; 7 nucleotides align to TRBD1. Unmatched junction bases numbered 15, after V lost 0 bases and J lost 5 bases. The CDR3 spans 19 residues. CDR1 MGHRA and CDR2 YSYEKL come from the germline V gene. DNA for the CDR3: TGCGCCAGCAGCCAAGATCTGACTTTCACACAGGGGTGGAATGAAAAACTGTTTTTT. Its protein product is CASSQDLTFTQGWNEKLFF.

This sequence joins TRBV6-1 and TRBJ1-6; no clear D gene. Looked up from germline, CDR1 is MNHNS and CDR2 is SASEGT. Trimming left V 1 base short and J 3 bases short, with 13 bases between. The CDR3 has 17 amino acids. CDR3 loop: CASSEGQITDYNSPLHF. The CDR3, as DNA: TGTGCCAGCAGTGAAGGGCAGATAACTGACTATAATTCACCCCTCCACTTT.

V usage is TRBV4-1 and J usage is TRBJ2-4; D is ambiguous. The CDR3 spans 17 residues. Germline V gene sequence: CDR1 MGHRA, CDR2 YSYEKL. The V end lost 2 bases, the J end lost 1 base, and 15 bases lay between the germline ends. CDR3 in amino acids: CASSQPPPTEAKNIQYF. The CDR3, as DNA: TGCGCCAGCAGCCAACCTCCCCCAACGGAGGCCAAAAACATTCAGTACTTC.

The V gene is TRBV6-5, the J gene TRBJ2-7, with 8 bases matching TRBD1. Trimming removed 5 bases from V and 5 bases from J; junction bases left unmatched: 8. Germline V gives CDR1 MNHEY, CDR2 SVGAGI. CDR3 size: 14 residues. CDR3 coding DNA: TGTGCCAGCAGTCGGACAGGGTTTTTCGACGAGCAGTACTTC. It codes for CASSRTGFFDEQYF.

This clonotype was counted a few times. The V gene is TRBV11-2, the J gene TRBJ2-7; 9 bases are shared with TRBD1. CDR3 length equals 15 residues. Germline-derived CDR1 and CDR2 are SGHAT and FQNNGV. Germline trimming cut 5 bases from V and 3 bases from J; bases unmatched to any gene: 8. The CDR3 region is CASSLDRGKIYEQYF. The CDR3 DNA sequence: TGTGCCAGCAGCCTGGACAGGGGCAAAATCTACGAGCAGTACTTC.

The chain has TRBV29-1 and TRBJ2-3; unclear D gene. The CDR3 is made up of 14 amino acids. The germline V gene encodes CDR1 SQVTM and CDR2 ANQGSEA. Trimming took 2 bases from V and 3 from J, leaving 12 bases between them. The CDR3 spells CSVERGIPTDTQYF. CDR3 sequence (DNA): TGCAGCGTTGAACGAGGAATTCCGACAGATACGCAGTATTTT.

This clonotype was seen a handful of times. V gene TRBV7-9 combines with J gene TRBJ1-1; 7 bases fit TRBD1. Germline lookup yields CDR1 SEHNR and CDR2 FQNEAQ (reference sequence). This CDR3 has 16 residues. After removal of 5 bases from V and 1 base from J, the junction contained 10 bases not matched to a gene. For the CDR3, the DNA is TGTGCCAGCAGCACACTGGACAGGACCCGGAACACTGAAGCTTTCTTT. Translated, it gives CASSTLDRTRNTEAFF.

This clonotype was recorded a few times. The J gene is TRBJ2-3, the V gene TRBV12-3 or TRBV12-4, with 10 bases that match TRBD2. The CDR3 runs 14 residues. The trim removed 3 bases at V and 6 bases at J, leaving 3 bases unmatched. The CDR3 nucleotides are TGTGCCAGCAGTTTGGGGGGACTAGCGGATACGCAGTATTTT. It is translated as CASSLGGLADTQYF.

This clonotype was recorded a few times. The rearrangement joins TRBV28 to TRBJ2-1; TRBD2 might be the D (5 bases). Germline values: CDR1 MDHEN, CDR2 SYDVKM. This CDR3 is built from 16 residues. V lost 4 bases to trimming and J lost 0 bases, with 13 bases between them. CDR3 in DNA: TGTGCCAGCAGTTCGAGGGCCGCCAGCTCCTACAATGAGCAGTTCTTC. It encodes CASSSRAASSYNEQFF.

This clonotype was counted only a few times. The V and J genes are TRBV11-2 and TRBJ2-1; no firm D call. Germline V gene sequence: CDR1 SGHAT, CDR2 FQNNGV. Trimming removed 4 bases from V and 6 bases from J, with 7 bases in between. The CDR3 is made up of 12 amino acids. The CDR3 sequence is CASSSALNEQFF. As DNA, the CDR3 is TGTGCCAGCAGCTCGGCCCTCAATGAGCAGTTCTTC.

V gene TRBV29-1 combines with J gene TRBJ2-4, with 9 bases aligning to TRBD1. V lost 6 bases and J lost 6; bases outside the gene matches: 9. Germline assignment: CDR1 SQVTM and CDR2 ANQGSEA. The CDR3 consists of 14 residues. The CDR3 coding sequence is TGCAGCGTAGATGGACAGGGGAGGGGAAACATTCAGTACTTC. Protein sequence: CSVDGQGRGNIQYF.

The table lists this clonotype with a few counts. V and J are TRBV20-1 and TRBJ2-2, with TRBD1 identical over 8 bases. CDR1 DFQATT and CDR2 SNEGSKA come from the germline V gene (reference sequence). J gave up 7 bases and V 1 base, and 5 bases lay outside the gene matches. The CDR3 sequence is 14 residues long. The CDR3 sequence is CSARGQGAGGELFF. CDR3 DNA sequence: TGCAGTGCTAGAGGGCAGGGGGCTGGCGGGGAGCTGTTTTTT.